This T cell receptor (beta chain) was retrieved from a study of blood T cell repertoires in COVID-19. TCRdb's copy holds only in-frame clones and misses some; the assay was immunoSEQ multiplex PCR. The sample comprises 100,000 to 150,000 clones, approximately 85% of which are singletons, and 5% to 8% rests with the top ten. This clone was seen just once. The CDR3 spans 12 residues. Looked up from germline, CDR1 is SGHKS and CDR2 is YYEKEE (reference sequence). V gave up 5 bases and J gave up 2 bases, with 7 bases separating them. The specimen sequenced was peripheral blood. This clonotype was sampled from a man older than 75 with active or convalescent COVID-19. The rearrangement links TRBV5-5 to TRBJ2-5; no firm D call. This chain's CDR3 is CASSRDQETQYF. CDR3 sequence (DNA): TGTGCCAGCAGTAGAGATCAAGAGACCCAGTACTTC. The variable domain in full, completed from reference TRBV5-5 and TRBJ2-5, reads DAGVTQSPTHLIKTRGQQVTLRCSPISGHKSVSWYQQVLGQGPQFIFQYYEKEERGRGNFPDRFSARQFPNYSSELNVNALLLGDSALYLCASSRDQETQYFGPGTRLLVL.